The T cell receptor beta chain under discussion was sequenced for a study of T-cell memory formation after mild COVID-19. Study details: Largely, TCR clusters stayed within a single donor.

General observations from the study: The CD4+ clones that contracted clustered mainly within CM and EM, and the CD8+ clones concentrated in EMRA. Clones shrinking from day 15 to 85 showed even CD4/CD8 mixes; later expanders tilted CD4+.

Using constant-segment primers, 5'RACE produced TCR alpha and TCR beta cDNA libraries carrying sample barcodes and UMIs. TCRdb recomputed calls from the 5' RACE reads with MiXCR, one row per CDR3 protein. This sample has around 300,000 distinct CDR3 sequences; over 11% occur once, and the top ten carry around 20%. This clonotype was recorded a few times. Its antigen remains unknown. The CDR3 is made up of 13 amino acids. The germline gives CDR1 MNHEY, CDR2 SVGEGT. Trimming cost V 4 bases and J 0 bases, with 5 bases left between them. The sequenced sample was PBMCs or a T cell subset sorted from them (not recorded which). The chain has TRBV6-2 or TRBV6-3 and TRBJ2-3; D remains ambiguous. This TCR was sampled from a man aged 18 to 30 who had mild COVID-19 (a few samples of this study predate the infection). Cell type and time point are not known. In DNA, the CDR3 is TGTGCCAGCAGTTCCAAAAGCACAGATACGCAGTATTTT. Translated: CASSSKSTDTQYF.